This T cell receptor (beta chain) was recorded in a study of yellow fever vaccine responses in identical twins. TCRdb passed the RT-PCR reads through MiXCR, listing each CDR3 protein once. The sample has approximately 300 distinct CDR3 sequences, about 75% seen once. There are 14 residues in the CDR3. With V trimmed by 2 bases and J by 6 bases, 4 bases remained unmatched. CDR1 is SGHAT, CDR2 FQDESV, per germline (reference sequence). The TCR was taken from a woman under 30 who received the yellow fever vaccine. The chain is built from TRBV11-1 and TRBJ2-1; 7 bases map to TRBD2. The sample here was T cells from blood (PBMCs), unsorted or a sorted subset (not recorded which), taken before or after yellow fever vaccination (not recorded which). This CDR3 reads CASSLSGGSNEQFF. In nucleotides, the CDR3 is TGTGCCAGCAGCTTATCGGGAGGATCCAATGAGCAGTTCTTC. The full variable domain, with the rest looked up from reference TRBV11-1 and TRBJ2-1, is EAEVAQSPRYKITEKSQAVAFWCDPISGHATLYWYRQILGQGPELLVQFQDESVVDDSQLPKDRFSAERLKGVDSTLKIQPAELGDSAMYLCASSLSGGSNEQFFGPGTRLTVL.